What follows are 8 T cell receptor beta chains derived from one specimen sequenced in a study of shared clonotypes between healthy human individuals. Method: immunoSEQ multiplex PCR; TCRdb's copy keeps in-frame clones and lacks some. Among over a million clones listed, 96% were seen once. Material: naive CD4+ T cells sorted from blood. The sample's subset: CD45RA+ positively selected. The receptor set was obtained from a man aged 25-40 years in good health.

This chain links TRBV5-5 with TRBJ1-1, with TRBD1 as a possible D gene (6 bases). The V end lost 6 bases, the J end lost 1 base, and 13 bases lay between the germline ends. Germline CDR1 is SGHKS and CDR2 is YYEKEE (reference sequence). The CDR3 is 14 amino acids. The CDR3 bases are TGTGCCAGCAAACCAGGGACAAGGAACACTGAAGCTTTCTTT. It codes for CASKPGTRNTEAFF. Combining the CDR3 with reference TRBV5-5 and TRBJ1-1 gives the whole variable domain DAGVTQSPTHLIKTRGQQVTLRCSPISGHKSVSWYQQVLGQGPQFIFQYYEKEERGRGNFPDRFSARQFPNYSSELNVNALLLGDSALYLCASKPGTRNTEAFFGQGTRLTVV.

Note on this clone: The same CDR3 is also encoded by other DNA sequences in this sample. The chain has TRBV6-6 and TRBJ2-6; unclear D gene. The V end lost 6 bases, the J end lost 0 bases, and 3 bases lay between the germline ends. CDR3 length: 13 residues. Per the germline V gene, CDR1 is MNHNY and CDR2 is SVGAGI (reference sequence). CDR3 protein: CASRSSGANVLTF. In nucleotides, the CDR3 is TGTGCCAGCAGGTCCTCTGGGGCCAACGTCCTGACTTTC.

The rearrangement joins TRBV4-2 to TRBJ2-7; either TRBD1 or TRBD2 may fit D (5 bases each). In germline, CDR1 is LGHNA, CDR2 YNFKEQ. This CDR3 has 15 residues. Trimming removed 2 bases from V and 0 bases from J, with 11 bases in between. The CDR3 DNA follows: TGTGCCAGCAGCCAACCCCGGGACGGCTCCTACGAGCAGTACTTC. Its protein product is CASSQPRDGSYEQYF.

Regarding this clone: Other DNA sequences within the sample encode an identical CDR3. CDR3 bases: TGTGCCACCAGCAGAGAGAGACTAGGGGCCAATGAGCAGTTCTTC. It specifies CATSRERLGANEQFF. The chain combines TRBV15 with TRBJ2-1, with a tentative D call TRBD2 (6 bases). This CDR3 region has 15 residues. V lost 0 bases and J 6 bases, leaving 12 bases between the germline ends. The germline gives CDR1 LNHNV, CDR2 YYDKDF (reference sequence).

As for this clone: Different DNA sequences within this sample yield the same CDR3. This sequence joins TRBV28 and TRBJ1-2; D is unclear. The germline V gene has CDR1 MDHEN and CDR2 SYDVKM. The CDR3 totals 12 residues. The V end lost 5 bases, the J end lost 3 bases, and 7 bases lay between the germline ends. CDR3 nucleotides: TGTGCCAGCAGTCAAGGTGACTATGGCTACACCTTC. Amino acids: CASSQGDYGYTF.

The chain employs TRBV5-1 and TRBJ2-1; D remains unclear. Germline values: CDR1 SGHRS, CDR2 YFSETQ. Trimming shortened V by 0 bases and J by 6 bases, and 7 bases separated the two germline ends. CDR3 length equals 13 residues. CDR3 amino acids: CASSLDWGNEQFF. The CDR3 DNA is TGCGCCAGCAGCTTGGATTGGGGCAATGAGCAGTTCTTC.

This chain joins TRBV5-4 and TRBJ2-1; no firm D call. The CDR3 runs 12 residues. Trimming shortened V by 4 bases and J by 8 bases, and 10 bases separated the two germline ends. Germline lookup yields CDR1 SGHNT and CDR2 YYREEE (reference sequence). In nucleotides, the CDR3 is TGTGCCAGCAGCAGTAGGCCCCATGAGCAGTTCTTC. This translates into CASSSRPHEQFF.

As for this clone: Other DNA sequences in the same sample also yield this CDR3. The chain couples TRBV18 to TRBJ2-2; the D is unclear. Germline V CDR1 and CDR2: KGHSH, LQKENI. This CDR3 contains 12 residues. V lost 1 base to trimming and J lost 5 bases, with 2 bases between them. The CDR3 here is CASSPQTGELFF. The DNA of the CDR3 is TGTGCCAGCTCACCACAGACCGGGGAGCTGTTTTTT.